The present T cell receptor (beta chain) was sequenced within a study of OX40 agonist ivuxolimab in advanced cancers. Germline V lookup: CDR1 MNHNY, CDR2 SVGAGI (reference sequence). Trimming pared 4 bases from V and 4 bases from J, leaving 12 bases between. The CDR3 has 14 residues. The data were produced by immunoSEQ multiplex PCR, yet TCRdb's version contains in-frame clones alone and is incomplete. Here the sample spans about 95,000 clones, 70% to 90% being singletons. The chain links TRBV6-6 to TRBJ2-3, with D possibly being TRBD2 (5 bases). The clonotype comes from an adult with an advanced solid tumor such as melanoma, head and neck, liver or kidney cancer. Material: CD4+ or CD8+ T cells sorted from blood, obtained in a trial of the OX40 agonist ivuxolimab. The DNA of the CDR3 is TGTGCCAGCAGTTTCGTGGTAGCGTCAGATACGCAGTATTTT. This translates into CASSFVVASDTQYF.